The 2 T cell receptor beta chains given below trace back to one sample, sequenced in a study of blood T cell repertoires in COVID-19. Sequencing used immunoSEQ multiplex PCR; TCRdb keeps in-frame clones, though not all of them. The sample has fewer than 120,000 clones, about 85% seen once. Source material: peripheral blood. Receptors originate from a human donor in a cohort sampled during active COVID-19.

This clone was observed once. This chain connects TRBV5-5 to TRBJ2-3; D may be TRBD1 (6 bases). Germline CDR1 SGHKS, CDR2 YYEKEE (reference sequence). V gave up 1 base and J gave up 7 bases, with 16 bases separating them. The CDR3 spans 15 residues. The CDR3 DNA follows: TGTGCCAGCAGCTTGTCGGGCTTCCAGGGGTATACGCAGTATTTT. Translated, it gives CASSLSGFQGYTQYF.

This rearrangement joins TRBV28 to TRBJ2-2; no clear D. The CDR3 contains 14 residues. Per germline, CDR1 MDHEN and CDR2 SYDVKM. V gave up 8 bases and J gave up 1 base, with 11 bases separating them. The CDR3 coding sequence is TGTGCCAGCTCTATCCAGGTGAACACCGGGGAGCTGTTTTTT. Encoded protein: CASSIQVNTGELFF.